The 28 T cell receptor beta chains in this list originate from one sample, sequenced in a study of T cells in Graves' hyperthyroidism and ophthalmopathy. Amplified TCR beta CDR3 regions came from RNA transcripts. Primed by the HTBI set, a first-round RT-PCR was run on the TCR CDR3. TCRdb re-analysed the multiplex PCR reads in MiXCR, keeping a single row per CDR3 protein. The sample shows 300,000 to 450,000 distinct CDR3 sequences, 25% of them seen only once. Sequenced: blood. The source of these receptors is a man in his fifties or sixties with Graves' hyperthyroidism.

The rearrangement uses TRBV2 and TRBJ2-7; D not certain. V lost 8 bases and J lost 7, with 21 bases in between. This CDR3 is 14 amino acids long. Germline lookup yields CDR1 SNHLY and CDR2 FYNNEI. The CDR3 here is CASYSEDQKLEQYF. The CDR3 DNA reads as TGTGCCAGCTACTCAGAAGATCAGAAACTTGAGCAGTACTTC.

The chain has TRBV9 and TRBJ2-7; TRBD2 agrees at 7 bases. Losses at the gene ends were 2 bases for V and 0 bases for J; bases not matched to a gene: 5. The CDR3 extends over 15 amino acids. The germline V gene encodes CDR1 SGDLS and CDR2 YYNGEE. CDR3 protein: CASSVSAGYSYEQYF. CDR3 nucleotides: TGTGCCAGCAGCGTCTCAGCGGGGTACTCCTACGAGCAGTACTTC.

The gene calls are TRBV20-1 and TRBJ2-2; 7 bases are shared with TRBD1. There are 14 residues in the CDR3. V lost 3 bases, J lost 1 base, and 2 bases stayed unmatched. Germline CDR1 and CDR2: DFQATT and SNEGSKA (reference sequence). The CDR3 is CSARGTVNTGELFF. The DNA for the CDR3 is TGCAGTGCTAGGGGGACAGTGAACACCGGGGAGCTGTTTTTT.

The chain joins TRBV28 to TRBJ1-2; no definite D call. The germline V gene has CDR1 MDHEN and CDR2 SYDVKM. This CDR3 has 12 amino acids. V lost 4 bases to trimming and J lost 8 bases, with 11 bases between them. CDR3 protein: CASSSGVGGYTF. The DNA for the CDR3 is TGTGCCAGCAGTTCCGGGGTAGGCGGCTACACCTTC.

Of note for this clonotype: The junction shows a germline mismatch at one end, possibly a read error. The V and J genes are TRBV6-2 or TRBV6-3 and TRBJ2-5; 11 bases fit TRBD2. This CDR3 has 15 amino acids. Germline V gene data show CDR1 as MNHEY and CDR2 as SVGEGT. CDR3 region: CASRKTLAGGPRGHF. The CDR3 DNA reads as TGTGCCAGCAGGAAAACCCTAGCGGGAGGCCCGAGGGGACACTTC.

This clonotype came up a few times. The chain joins TRBV12-3 or TRBV12-4 to TRBJ2-5; the D gene is possibly TRBD1 (6 bases). Trimming stripped 6 bases from V and 5 bases from J, with 16 bases between. The CDR3 runs 14 residues. The CDR3: CASSTGPSRETQYF. CDR3 nucleotides: TGTGCCAGCAGCACAGGGCCCTCCAGGGAGACCCAGTACTTC.

This clonotype appeared many times. The rearrangement links TRBV5-1 to TRBJ1-1, with TRBD1 matching over 7 bases. Germline CDR1 reads SGHRS; CDR2 reads YFSETQ. Trimming cost V 4 bases and J 4 bases; bases outside gene matches: 7. The CDR3 loop spans 14 amino acids. The CDR3 DNA reads as TGCGCCAGCAGCCCCGACAGGGTGGCCACTGAAGCTTTCTTT. This gives the protein CASSPDRVATEAFF.

This chain connects TRBV11-2 to TRBJ2-2; D perhaps matches TRBD1 (6 bases). The length of the CDR3 is 14 residues. Trimming took 7 bases from V and 9 from J, leaving 18 bases between them. The V gene's germline CDR1 is SGHAT and CDR2 FQNNGV. Here the CDR3 DNA reads TGTGCCAGCACCCCGTCCAGGGGATCGCGGGAGCTGTTTTTT. It specifies CASTPSRGSRELFF.

The chain employs TRBV7-2 and TRBJ2-3; TRBD2 aligns across 8 bases. CDR1 SGHTA and CDR2 FQGNSA come from the germline V gene. After removal of 4 bases from V and 3 bases from J, the junction contained 6 bases not matched to a gene. The CDR3 covers 15 residues. Here the CDR3 reads CASSSHGRGTDTQYF. CDR3 DNA: TGTGCCAGCAGCTCTCACGGGAGGGGAACAGATACGCAGTATTTT.

This clonotype was observed a handful of times. The chain combines TRBV3-1 with TRBJ1-1, with unresolved D. Germline V gene sequence: CDR1 LGHDT, CDR2 YNNKEL (reference sequence). The germline V and J ends were trimmed by 4 bases and 1 base, with 7 bases remaining between them. This CDR3 is 13 amino acids long. CDR3 amino acids: CASSPYRNTEAFF. CDR3 DNA: TGTGCCAGCAGCCCCTACAGGAACACTGAAGCTTTCTTT.

The chain combines TRBV6-2 or TRBV6-3 with TRBJ1-1; 8 bases are shared with TRBD1. This CDR3 contains 14 residues. The V segment lost 6 bases and the J segment 5 bases; nucleotides outside the gene matches: 8. Germline loops: CDR1 MNHEY, CDR2 SVGEGT. The CDR3 here is CASSQGRGRTEAFF. The CDR3 region has the DNA TGTGCCAGCAGCCAGGGCAGGGGGCGTACTGAAGCTTTCTTT.

The chain combines TRBV6-1 with TRBJ2-1, with 8 nucleotides matching TRBD1. V was clipped by 8 bases and J by 4 bases; unmatched bases: 7. The CDR3 runs 14 residues. CDR1 and CDR2 (germline): MNHNS, SASEGT. The CDR3: CASQDREQYNEQFF. The CDR3 nucleotides read TGTGCCAGCCAGGACAGGGAACAATACAATGAGCAGTTCTTC.

The chain recombines TRBV11-3 with TRBJ2-1; 11 nucleotides agree with TRBD2. V was pared by 6 bases and J by 2 bases, with 9 bases of the junction left unmatched. Germline CDR1 reads SGHNT; CDR2 reads YENEEA. The CDR3 totals 17 residues. CDR3 nucleotide sequence: TGTGCCAGCAGATTCGGACTAGCGGGTTCAGCCTACAATGAGCAGTTCTTC. Encoded protein: CASRFGLAGSAYNEQFF.

This clonotype was observed a handful of times. The chain couples TRBV7-9 to TRBJ1-2; D uncertain. V lost 5 bases and J lost 4, with 14 bases in between. CDR1 and CDR2 (germline): SEHNR, FQNEAQ (reference sequence). There are 14 residues in the CDR3. The CDR3 DNA reads TGTGCCAGCAGCGAGACTGGAAGTCCCTATGGCTACACCTTC. Translating it yields CASSETGSPYGYTF.

In its sample, this clonotype was seen a few times. The germline gene is not matched at one end of the junction; a read error may be the cause. This chain uses TRBV4-1 with TRBJ1-2; D gene unclear. The germline V gene has CDR1 MGHRA and CDR2 YSYEKL. The CDR3 runs to 14 residues. The CDR3 reads CASSQDETIYGYTF. CDR3 nucleotide sequence: TGCGCCAGCAGCCAAGATGAGACAATCTATGGCTACACCTTT.

This clonotype has at least ten counts. The chain carries TRBV29-1 and TRBJ2-7; 9 bases agree with TRBD1. Germline V gene lookup returns CDR1 SQVTM and CDR2 ANQGSEA. With V trimmed by 6 bases and J by 1 base, 10 bases remained unmatched. The CDR3 contains 15 residues. In DNA form, the CDR3 reads TGCAGCGTCGCACCTTCGGGACAGGGATCCTACGAGCAGTACTTC. It encodes CSVAPSGQGSYEQYF.

This clonotype showed up many times. The chain joins TRBV6-1 to TRBJ2-2; D could derive from TRBD1 or TRBD2 (5 bases each). The CDR3 length is 19 residues. Germline V lookup: CDR1 MNHNS, CDR2 SASEGT. Trimming shortened V by 4 bases and J by 7 bases, and 28 bases separated the two germline ends. The CDR3 region has the DNA TGTGCCAGCAGTGGGGGGATTTACCCCGGGGTTCGGAGGATCGGGGAGCTGTTTTTT. Translating gives CASSGGIYPGVRRIGELFF.

This clonotype was seen at least ten times. The chain couples TRBV12-3 or TRBV12-4 to TRBJ1-4, with D unresolved. The CDR3 consists of 13 residues. V lost 1 base to trimming and J lost 3 bases, with 3 bases between them. CDR3 region: CASSLVPNEKLFF. The CDR3, as DNA: TGTGCCAGCAGTTTAGTGCCTAATGAAAAACTGTTTTTT.

There are many counts of this clonotype. The gene calls are TRBV7-3 and TRBJ1-1, with a tentative D call TRBD1 (5 bases). This CDR3 has 12 residues. CDR1 and CDR2 (germline): SGHTA, FQGTGA. The germline V and J ends were trimmed by 3 bases and 8 bases, with 10 bases remaining between them. DNA for the CDR3: TGTGCCAGCAGCTTTCAGGGCGGAGAAGCTTTCTTT. It specifies CASSFQGGEAFF. The complete variable domain, with remaining parts taken from reference TRBV7-3 and TRBJ1-1, reads GAGVSQTPSNKVTEKGKYVELRCDPISGHTALYWYRQSLGQGPEFLIYFQGTGAADDSGLPNDRFFAVRPEGSVSTLKIQRTERGDSAVYLCASSFQGGEAFFGQGTRLTVV.

V is TRBV7-9 and J is TRBJ1-2, with TRBD1 identical over 11 bases. J lost 6 bases, V lost 4 bases, and 10 bases had no gene match. The germline gives CDR1 SEHNR, CDR2 FQNEAQ (reference sequence). This CDR3 is built from 16 residues. The CDR3 sequence: CASSSMAGTGGNGYTF. CDR3 coding DNA: TGTGCCAGCAGCTCCATGGCCGGGACAGGGGGTAATGGCTACACCTTC. The full variable domain, with the rest looked up from reference TRBV7-9 and TRBJ1-2, is DTGVSQNPRHKITKRGQNVTFRCDPISEHNRLYWYRQTLGQGPEFLTYFQNEAQLEKSRLLSDRFSAERPKGSFSTLEIQRTEQGDSAMYLCASSSMAGTGGNGYTFGSGTRLTVV.

V is TRBV6-1 and J is TRBJ2-2; no firm D call. V was cut by 3 bases and J by 7 bases, with 3 bases left in between. The germline V gene encodes CDR1 MNHNS and CDR2 SASEGT. This CDR3 has 11 amino acids. CDR3 sequence reads: CASSEVGELFF. CDR3 nucleotide sequence: TGTGCCAGCAGTGAGGTCGGGGAGCTGTTTTTT.

In its sample, this clonotype was seen a few times. This sequence joins TRBV30 and TRBJ1-4; D perhaps matches TRBD1 (5 bases). V lost 5 bases to trimming and J lost 4 bases, with 17 bases between them. Germline CDR1 is GTSNPN and CDR2 is SVGIG (reference sequence). This CDR3 has 15 amino acids. The CDR3 loop is CAWLKGTANNEKLFF. CDR3 sequence (DNA): TGTGCCTGGCTAAAAGGGACGGCGAATAATGAAAAACTGTTTTTT.

This chain joins TRBV14 and TRBJ2-1; D is perhaps TRBD1 (5 bases). CDR1 is SGHDN, CDR2 FVKESK, per germline. There are 15 residues in the CDR3. V lost 1 base to trimming and J lost 5 bases, with 12 bases between them. The DNA for the CDR3 is TGTGCCAGCAGCCAAGGGGTTACAGGAAACAATGAGCAGTTCTTC. Protein sequence: CASSQGVTGNNEQFF.

The chain is built from TRBV20-1 and TRBJ2-5, with D perhaps matching TRBD2 (5 bases). The germline gives CDR1 DFQATT, CDR2 SNEGSKA (reference sequence). Trimming removed 1 base at V and 5 bases at J, with 14 bases between. This CDR3 comprises 14 residues. CDR3: CSARGGVRDETQYF. The CDR3 region has the DNA TGCAGTGCTAGAGGTGGGGTGAGGGATGAGACCCAGTACTTC.

This clonotype was counted ten times or more. Here the CDR3 reads CASSGRTSGSPHEQYF. The CDR3 region has the DNA TGTGCCAGCAGTGGTAGGACTAGCGGGAGCCCCCACGAGCAGTACTTC. The chain couples TRBV2 to TRBJ2-7; 13 bases are a match to TRBD2. The CDR3 is 16 residues long. The germline CDR1 and CDR2 sequences are SNHLY and FYNNEI. V was pared by 4 bases and J by 5 bases, with 8 bases of the junction left unmatched.

This clonotype was counted between two and nine times. The chain recombines TRBV12-3 or TRBV12-4 with TRBJ2-2, with D unclear. This CDR3 is 13 amino acids long. V shed 1 base and J shed 8 bases, with 8 bases lying between them. This CDR3 is CASSLVVLGELFF. The CDR3 DNA is TGTGCCAGCAGTTTAGTCGTGCTGGGGGAGCTGTTTTTT.

This clonotype was found a few times. The rearrangement joins TRBV20-1 to TRBJ1-4; the match to TRBD1 covers 8 bases. The CDR3 totals 18 residues. J lost 0 bases, V lost 5 bases, and 14 bases had no gene match. Germline CDR1 DFQATT, CDR2 SNEGSKA (reference sequence). CDR3 region: CSAPRRDRLSATNEKLFF. In nucleotides, the CDR3 is TGCAGTGCTCCGCGCCGGGACAGGCTCTCTGCAACTAATGAAAAACTGTTTTTT.

This clonotype has ten or more counts. This rearrangement joins TRBV7-9 to TRBJ2-7; D unresolved. Trimming removed 5 bases from V and 0 bases from J, with 17 bases in between. The CDR3 runs 16 residues. CDR1 and CDR2 (germline): SEHNR, FQNEAQ (reference sequence). The CDR3 coding sequence is TGTGCCAGCAGCCCCCTCGCTAGAGGTCCCTCCTACGAGCAGTACTTC. This translates into CASSPLARGPSYEQYF.